This entry concerns a single TCR beta chain. Its target is unknown. The sample belongs to a study of lymphopenia after photon versus proton radiotherapy. Study-level findings and limits: Only patients who died were analyzed for survival; proton advantage is unproven. Proton therapy kept repertoires fairly stable, unlike photons, which gained effector/memory cells. Post-nadir TCR diversity decline inversely tracked overall survival among those who died. Oligoclonal CD8+ Temra expansion after nadir drove photon patients' diversity drop.

Repertoires were generated with immunoSEQ multiplex PCR, while TCRdb's copy carries only in-frame clones and drops some. The top ten hold less than 8.5% of the sample, which has around 33,000 clones, 89% seen once. This TCR was recovered from a woman between 65 and 79 years old with pancreatic cancer. Some clones in this sample may be carry-over from other donors' samples. The sequencing here drew on peripheral blood, taken from a patient treated with proton-based radiotherapy.

CDR3 region: CASDNAGGYNEQFF. In nucleotides, the CDR3 is TGTGCCAGTGACAACGCGGGAGGTTACAATGAGCAGTTCTTC. The chain combines TRBV28 with TRBJ2-1; 8 bases fit TRBD2. J was trimmed by 4 bases and V by 9 bases; bases with no gene match: 8. This CDR3 spans 14 amino acids. Germline CDR1 is MDHEN and CDR2 is SYDVKM.